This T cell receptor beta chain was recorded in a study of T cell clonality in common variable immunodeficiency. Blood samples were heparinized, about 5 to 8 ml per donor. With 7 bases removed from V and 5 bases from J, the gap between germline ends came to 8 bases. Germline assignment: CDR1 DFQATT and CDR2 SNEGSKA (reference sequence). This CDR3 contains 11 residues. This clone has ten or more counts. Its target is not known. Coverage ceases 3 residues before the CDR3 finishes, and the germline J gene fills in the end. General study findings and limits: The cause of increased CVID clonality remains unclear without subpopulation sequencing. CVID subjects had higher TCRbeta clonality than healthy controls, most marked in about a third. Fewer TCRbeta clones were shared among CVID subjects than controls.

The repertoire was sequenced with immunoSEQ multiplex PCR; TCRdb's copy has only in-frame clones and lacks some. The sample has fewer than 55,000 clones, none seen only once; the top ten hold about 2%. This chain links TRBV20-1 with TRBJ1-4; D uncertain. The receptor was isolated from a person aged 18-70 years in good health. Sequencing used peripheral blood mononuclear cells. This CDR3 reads CSGKGNEKLFF. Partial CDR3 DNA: TGCAGTGGAAAAGGGAATGAAAAA.